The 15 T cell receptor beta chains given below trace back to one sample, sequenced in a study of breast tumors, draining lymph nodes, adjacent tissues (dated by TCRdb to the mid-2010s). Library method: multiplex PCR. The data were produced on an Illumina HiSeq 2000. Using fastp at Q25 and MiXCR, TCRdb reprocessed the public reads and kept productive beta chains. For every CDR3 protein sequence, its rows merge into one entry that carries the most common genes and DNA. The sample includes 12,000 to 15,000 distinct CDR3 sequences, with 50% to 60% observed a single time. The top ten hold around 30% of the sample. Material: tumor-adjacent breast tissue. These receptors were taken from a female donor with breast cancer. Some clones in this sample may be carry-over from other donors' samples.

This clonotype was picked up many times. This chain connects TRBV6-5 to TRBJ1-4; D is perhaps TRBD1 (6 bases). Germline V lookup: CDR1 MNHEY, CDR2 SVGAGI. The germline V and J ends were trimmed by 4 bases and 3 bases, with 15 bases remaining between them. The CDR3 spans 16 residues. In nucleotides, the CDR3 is TGTGCCAGCAGTTCACCATCGGGGGCTCCTAATGAAAAACTGTTTTTT. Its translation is CASSSPSGAPNEKLFF.

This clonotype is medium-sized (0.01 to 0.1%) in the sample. The CDR3 DNA follows: TGTGCCAGTCAACCGGGGAGCTCCTATAATTCACCCCTCCACTTT. This sequence encodes CASQPGSSYNSPLHF. V is TRBV19 and J is TRBJ1-6; D not resolved. V shed 8 bases and J shed 0 bases, with 11 bases lying between them. The CDR3 contains 15 residues. Germline V gives CDR1 LNHDA, CDR2 SQIVND (reference sequence).

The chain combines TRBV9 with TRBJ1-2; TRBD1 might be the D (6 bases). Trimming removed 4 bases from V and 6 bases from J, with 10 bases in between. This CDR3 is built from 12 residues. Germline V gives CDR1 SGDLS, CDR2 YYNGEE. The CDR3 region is CASSPRTDGYTF. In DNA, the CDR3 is TGTGCCAGCAGCCCGCGGACAGATGGCTACACCTTC. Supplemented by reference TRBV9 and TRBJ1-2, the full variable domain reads DSGVTQTPKHLITATGQRVTLRCSPRSGDLSVYWYQQSLDQGLQFLIQYYNGEERAKGNILERFSAQQFPDLHSELNLSSLELGDSALYFCASSPRTDGYTFGSGTRLTVV.

CDR3 sequence: CSARGTEAGNGYTF. The CDR3 coding sequence is TGCAGTGCTAGAGGGACAGAGGCCGGGAATGGCTACACCTTC. The rearrangement links TRBV20-1 to TRBJ1-2, with D perhaps TRBD1 (6 bases). Germline CDR1 and CDR2: DFQATT and SNEGSKA (reference sequence). V was clipped by 1 base and J by 6 bases, with 15 bases between them. The CDR3 runs 14 residues.

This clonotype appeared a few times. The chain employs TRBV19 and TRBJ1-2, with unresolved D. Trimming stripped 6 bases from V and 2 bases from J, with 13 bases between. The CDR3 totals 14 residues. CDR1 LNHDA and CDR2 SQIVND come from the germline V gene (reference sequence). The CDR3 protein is CASRPDETNYGYTF. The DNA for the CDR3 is TGTGCCAGTAGGCCCGACGAGACGAACTATGGCTACACCTTC.

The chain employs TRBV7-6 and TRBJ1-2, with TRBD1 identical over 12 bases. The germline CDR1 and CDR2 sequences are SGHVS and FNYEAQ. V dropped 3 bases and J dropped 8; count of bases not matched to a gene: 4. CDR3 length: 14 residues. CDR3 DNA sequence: TGTGCCAGCAGCTTGGGGACAGGGGGCCGGGGCTACACCTTC. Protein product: CASSLGTGGRGYTF.

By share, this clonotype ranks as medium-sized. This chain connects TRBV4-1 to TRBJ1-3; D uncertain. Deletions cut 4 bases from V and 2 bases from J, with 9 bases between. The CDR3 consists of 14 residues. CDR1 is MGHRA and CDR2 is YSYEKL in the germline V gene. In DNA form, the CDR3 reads TGCGCCAGCAGCCCCAGACAAGCTGGAAACACCATATATTTT. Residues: CASSPRQAGNTIYF.

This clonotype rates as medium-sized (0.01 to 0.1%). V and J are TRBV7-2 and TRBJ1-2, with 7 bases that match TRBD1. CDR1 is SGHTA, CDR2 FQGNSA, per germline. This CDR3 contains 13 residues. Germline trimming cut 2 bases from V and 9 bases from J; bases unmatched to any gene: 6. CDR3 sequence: CASSLMEQGSYTF. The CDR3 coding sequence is TGTGCCAGCAGCTTAATGGAACAGGGGAGCTACACCTTC.

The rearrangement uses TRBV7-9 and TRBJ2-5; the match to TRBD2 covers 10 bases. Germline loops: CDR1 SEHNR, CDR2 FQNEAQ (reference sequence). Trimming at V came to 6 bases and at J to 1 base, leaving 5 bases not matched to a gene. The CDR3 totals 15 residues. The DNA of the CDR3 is TGTGCCAGCAGTAAAGTAGCGGGGGGCCAAGAGACCCAGTACTTC. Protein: CASSKVAGGQETQYF.

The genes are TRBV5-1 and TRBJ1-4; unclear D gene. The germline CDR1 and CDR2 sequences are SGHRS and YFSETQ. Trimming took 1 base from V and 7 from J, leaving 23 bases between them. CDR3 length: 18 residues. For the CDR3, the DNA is TGCGCCAGCAGCTTGATGTGGACCCCCCTCGGATTGCGTGAAAAACTGTTTTTT. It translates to CASSLMWTPLGLREKLFF. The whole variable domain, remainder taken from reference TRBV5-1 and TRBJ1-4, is KAGVTQTPRYLIKTRGQQVTLSCSPISGHRSVSWYQQTPGQGLQFLFEYFSETQRNKGNFPGRFSGRQFSNSRSEMNVSTLELGDSALYLCASSLMWTPLGLREKLFFGSGTQLSVL.

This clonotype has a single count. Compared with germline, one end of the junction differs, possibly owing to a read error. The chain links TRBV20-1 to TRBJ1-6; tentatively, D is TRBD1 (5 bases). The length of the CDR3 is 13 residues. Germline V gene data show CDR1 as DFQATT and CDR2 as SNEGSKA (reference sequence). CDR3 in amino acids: CGASRDDNSPLHF. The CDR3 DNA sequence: TGCGGTGCTAGCAGGGACGATAATTCACCCCTCCACTTT.

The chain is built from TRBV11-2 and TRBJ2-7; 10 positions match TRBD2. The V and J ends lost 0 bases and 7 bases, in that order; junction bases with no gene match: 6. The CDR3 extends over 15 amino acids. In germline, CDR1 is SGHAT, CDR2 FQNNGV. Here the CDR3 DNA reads TGTGCCAGCAGCTTAGATAAGCTAGCGGGAGAGGAGCAGTACTTC. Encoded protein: CASSLDKLAGEEQYF.

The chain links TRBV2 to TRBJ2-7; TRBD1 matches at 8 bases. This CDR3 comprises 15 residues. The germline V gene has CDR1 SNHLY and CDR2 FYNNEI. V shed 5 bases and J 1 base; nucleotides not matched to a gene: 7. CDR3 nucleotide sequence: TGTGCCAGCAGTCCGACAGGGGTCCCGTCCTACGAGCAGTACTTC. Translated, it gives CASSPTGVPSYEQYF.

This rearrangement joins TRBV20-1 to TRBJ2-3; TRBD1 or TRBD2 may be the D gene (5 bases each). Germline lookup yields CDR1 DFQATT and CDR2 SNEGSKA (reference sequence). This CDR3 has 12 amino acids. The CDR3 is CGRDARTDTQYF. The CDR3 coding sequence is TGCGGCCGGGACGCACGCACAGATACGCAGTATTTT.

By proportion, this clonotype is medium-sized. This CDR3 reads CASSHGRGGDNEQFF. CDR3 DNA: TGTGCCAGCAGCCACGGCCGCGGGGGTGACAATGAGCAGTTCTTC. This chain links TRBV4-2 with TRBJ2-1; the match to TRBD2 covers 7 bases. The J segment lost 5 bases and the V segment lost 3 bases, leaving 7 bases of the junction unmatched. This CDR3 spans 15 amino acids. Germline CDR1 LGHNA, CDR2 YNFKEQ.